A selection of T cell receptor beta chains follows, all from one sample in a study of response to subunit inactivated influenza vaccine. TCRdb recomputed calls from the RT-PCR reads with MiXCR, one row per CDR3 protein. The sample shows hundreds of thousands of distinct CDR3 sequences, around 25% of them seen only once. Sequencing was performed on CD4+ T cells sorted from PBMCs, taken more than 4 days after vaccination. All receptors derive from a man aged 50 or older who received an inactivated influenza vaccine. Both conserved end residues are part of each CDR3. Fields, in order: D gene, clone size, V gene, J gene, CDR3 protein, CDR3 DNA. D genes are given only for firm matches. Clone size is stated in some rows and not others, as once, few, many or a class when expanded.

.,few,TRBV29-1,TRBJ2-2,CSVRARATGELFF,TGCAGCGTCCGGGCTCGGGCCACCGGGGAGCTGTTTTTT
.,.,TRBV6-2/TRBV6-3,TRBJ1-5,CASSYEGNWDQPQHF,TGTGCCAGCAGTTACGAGGGGAATTGGGATCAGCCCCAGCATTTT
.,few,TRBV7-2,TRBJ2-5,CASSLAGVSETQYF,TGTGCCAGCAGCTTAGCCGGGGTCAGTGAGACCCAGTACTTC
.,.,TRBV12-3/TRBV12-4,TRBJ2-7,CASAIGGPYEQYF,TGTGCCAGCGCGATAGGGGGGCCCTACGAGCAGTACTTC
.,.,TRBV5-1,TRBJ1-2,CASSPSGLAGYTF,TGCGCCAGCAGCCCGAGCGGGTTGGCTGGCTACACCTTC
.,.,TRBV2,TRBJ2-7,CASKDYSYEQYF,TGTGCCAGCAAGGACTACTCGTACGAGCAGTACTTC
.,many,TRBV18,TRBJ2-7,CASSPLRDEQYF,TGTGCCAGCTCACCACTCCGGGACGAGCAGTACTTC
TRBD1,few,TRBV5-1,TRBJ1-1,CASSKGDSQEAFF,TGCGCCAGCAGCAAGGGGGACAGCCAGGAAGCTTTCTTT
.,few,TRBV7-2,TRBJ2-5,CASSLRREETQYF,TGTGCCAGCAGCTTAAGACGGGAGGAGACCCAGTACTTC
.,few,TRBV7-7,TRBJ1-1,CASSLDEGAEAFF,TGTGCTAGCAGCTTAGATGAGGGGGCTGAAGCTTTCTTT
.,few,TRBV6-5,TRBJ2-2,CASSYVPTGFIAGELFF,TGTGCCAGCAGTTACGTCCCCACAGGGTTCATCGCCGGGGAGCTGTTTTTT
TRBD2,few,TRBV12-3/TRBV12-4,TRBJ2-3,CASSFQNSRLAGVSGTDTQYF,TGTGCCAGCAGTTTTCAGAACTCGAGACTAGCGGGGGTTTCAGGCACAGATACGCAGTATTTT
.,few,TRBV12-3/TRBV12-4,TRBJ1-5,CASSFIPRQPQHF,TGTGCCAGCAGTTTCATTCCCCGCCAGCCCCAGCATTTT
TRBD1,few,TRBV7-9,TRBJ2-1,CASSFETGPRLNEQFF,TGTGCCAGCAGCTTCGAGACAGGGCCACGACTCAATGAGCAGTTCTTC
TRBD1,few,TRBV2,TRBJ2-5,CAFSGGDETQYF,TGTGCATTTTCAGGGGGTGATGAGACCCAGTACTTC
TRBD1,.,TRBV5-1,TRBJ2-7,CASSLLDRGGYEQYF,TGCGCCAGCAGCTTGTTGGACAGGGGTGGATACGAGCAGTACTTC
.,few,TRBV9,TRBJ2-4,CASSGTPRVGDIQYF,TGTGCCAGCAGCGGGACTCCTAGGGTTGGGGACATTCAGTACTTC
.,.,TRBV20-1,TRBJ2-7,CSARSPGRKGEQYF,TGCAGTGCTAGATCCCCAGGGAGAAAAGGCGAGCAGTACTTC
TRBD1,few,TRBV29-1,TRBJ1-1,CSVEGQGESEAFF,TGCAGCGTTGAAGGGCAGGGGGAATCTGAAGCTTTCTTT
.,.,TRBV5-1,TRBJ2-3,CASSLGRRSSTSTDTQYF,TGCGCCAGCAGCTTGGGCCGCCGATCGTCTACCAGCACAGATACGCAGTATTTT
TRBD1,.,TRBV20-1,TRBJ2-7,CSASRTGGYYEQYF,TGCAGTGCTAGTAGGACAGGGGGCTACTACGAGCAGTACTTC
.,once,TRBV6-2/TRBV6-3,TRBJ1-4,CASSYRDRTNEKLFF,TGTGCCAGCAGTTACCGAGACAGAACAAATGAAAAACTGTTTTTT
.,.,TRBV29-1,TRBJ2-1,CSVEVPQFF,TGCAGCGTTGAAGTGCCCCAGTTCTTC
TRBD1,.,TRBV10-3,TRBJ2-7,CAISVGQGASEQYF,TGTGCCATCAGTGTGGGACAGGGGGCGAGCGAGCAGTACTTC